This is a list of T cell receptor beta chains from one sample in a study of follicular helper T cells after annual influenza vaccination. Only in-frame clones appear in the TCRdb table, and some are missing; sequencing was by immunoSEQ multiplex PCR. The sample includes about 10,000 clones, over 80% of them seen just once. The source material was CXCR5- memory CD4+ T cells sorted from blood, sampled 7 days after influenza vaccination. These receptors were taken from an adult who received the influenza vaccine. Both conserved end residues are part of each CDR3. A D gene is named only where the DNA matches it firmly. Where a row states a size, it is once, few, many or the class of an expanded clone; other rows omit it.

J | D | size | V | CDR3 | DNA
TRBJ2-1 | TRBD1 | NA | TRBV4-3 | CASSHTFLNRGNEQFF | TGCGCCAGCAGCCATACATTCCTGAACAGGGGCAATGAGCAGTTCTTC
TRBJ1-2 | NA | few | TRBV19 | CASSIVQGEDYGYTF | TGTGCCAGTAGTATAGTTCAGGGAGAAGACTATGGCTACACCTTC
TRBJ1-5 | TRBD1 | NA | TRBV28 | CASSFRRDRGRSNQPQHF | TGTGCCAGCAGTTTTAGACGGGACAGGGGGCGAAGCAATCAGCCCCAGCATTTT
TRBJ1-5 | TRBD1 | few | TRBV19 | CASSSTGQGRNQPQHF | TGTGCCAGTAGTAGCACGGGACAGGGGCGCAATCAGCCCCAGCATTTT
TRBJ2-2 | NA | NA | TRBV6-5 | CASRGASEAGELFF | TGTGCCAGCAGGGGGGCGTCTGAGGCCGGGGAGCTGTTTTTT
TRBJ2-7 | NA | NA | TRBV2 | CASLRDGPYEQYF | TGTGCCAGTCTCCGGGACGGACCCTACGAGCAGTACTTC
TRBJ2-1 | NA | NA | TRBV15 | CATSRDLKYEQFF | TGTGCCACCAGCAGAGACCTAAAATACGAGCAGTTCTTC
TRBJ2-2 | NA | NA | TRBV11-3 | CASSPGAGELFF | TGTGCCAGCAGCCCGGGTGCCGGGGAGCTGTTTTTT
TRBJ1-1 | TRBD1 | NA | TRBV10-3 | CAIRTGGDTEAFF | TGTGCCATCAGGACAGGGGGCGACACTGAAGCTTTCTTT
TRBJ2-7 | NA | NA | TRBV19 | CASRLDGSYEQYF | TGTGCCAGTCGCTTGGACGGCTCCTACGAGCAGTACTTC
TRBJ1-5 | NA | NA | TRBV28 | CASSPDRTNQPQHF | TGTGCCAGCAGTCCAGACAGGACAAATCAGCCCCAGCATTTT
TRBJ1-6 | TRBD1 | few | TRBV9 | CASSTGVVDSPLHF | TGTGCCAGCAGCACAGGGGTGGTCGATTCACCCCTCCACTTT
TRBJ2-1 | NA | NA | TRBV18 | CASSLGTLTDEQFF | TGTGCCAGCTCATTAGGTACCCTTACGGATGAGCAGTTCTTC
TRBJ2-7 | TRBD1 | NA | TRBV18 | CASSPARRTGPYEQYF | TGTGCCAGCTCCCCCGCTCGCCGGACAGGTCCCTACGAGCAGTACTTC
TRBJ2-5 | NA | few | TRBV2 | CASSRVGLETQYF | TGTGCCAGCAGTAGGGTGGGGCTGGAGACCCAGTACTTC
TRBJ2-3 | TRBD2 | NA | TRBV2 | CASGRREAGEDTQYF | TGTGCCAGCGGGCGGCGTGAGGCGGGGGAGGATACGCAGTATTTT
TRBJ1-1 | NA | NA | TRBV6-5 | CASSYSAGNTEAFF | TGTGCCAGCAGTTACTCTGCTGGGAACACTGAAGCTTTCTTT
TRBJ2-1 | TRBD1 | NA | TRBV18 | CASSPRDRGVNNEQFF | TGTGCCAGCTCACCCCGGGACAGGGGGGTAAACAATGAGCAGTTCTTC
TRBJ1-6 | TRBD1 | NA | TRBV6-5 | CASNQGGGNSPLHF | TGTGCCAGCAATCAGGGGGGGGGTAATTCACCCCTCCACTTT
TRBJ2-6 | NA | NA | TRBV15 | CATSKGGSGANVLTF | TGTGCCACCAGCAAGGGGGGTAGTGGGGCCAACGTCCTGACTTTC
TRBJ2-5 | TRBD1 | NA | TRBV29-1 | CSVRTTGGDQYF | TGCAGCGTGCGCACGACAGGGGGGGACCAGTACTTC
TRBJ2-5 | TRBD1 | NA | TRBV30 | CAWTPWDRDQETQYF | TGTGCCTGGACACCCTGGGACAGGGACCAAGAGACCCAGTACTTC
TRBJ1-6 | NA | few | TRBV30 | CAWSASWGRDNSPLHF | TGTGCCTGGAGTGCCTCATGGGGACGGGATAATTCACCCCTCCACTTT
TRBJ2-5 | NA | NA | TRBV15 | CATSYLRALTGQETQYF | TGTGCCACCAGCTACCTTAGGGCCCTTACAGGCCAAGAGACCCAGTACTTC
TRBJ2-1 | NA | NA | TRBV5-1 | CASSLVVTGNEQFF | TGCGCCAGCAGCTTGGTTGTGACCGGTAATGAGCAGTTCTTC
TRBJ1-2 | NA | once | TRBV28 | CASSPGSFGYTF | TGTGCCAGCAGCCCCGGTAGCTTTGGCTACACCTTC
TRBJ2-4 | TRBD2 | NA | TRBV30 | CAWSVAGGQRAKNIQYF | TGTGCCTGGAGTGTCGCGGGGGGGCAAAGGGCCAAAAACATTCAGTACTTC
TRBJ1-3 | NA | NA | TRBV7-2 | CASSLAGKSGNTIYF | TGTGCCAGCAGCTTAGCGGGCAAATCTGGAAACACCATATATTTT
TRBJ2-3 | NA | once | TRBV4-2 | CASSQGRADTQYF | TGTGCCAGCAGCCAAGGCAGAGCAGATACGCAGTATTTT
TRBJ1-6 | NA | NA | TRBV28 | CASSRGVGGNSPLHF | TGTGCCAGCAGCCGCGGGGTGGGGGGGAATTCACCCCTCCACTTT
TRBJ2-1 | NA | NA | TRBV9 | CASTGKGAGVGDEQFF | TGTGCCAGCACCGGAAAGGGGGCGGGGGTCGGCGATGAGCAGTTCTTC
TRBJ1-5 | TRBD1 | NA | TRBV28 | CASSLARGQKHQPQHF | TGTGCCAGCAGTTTAGCTCGGGGACAGAAGCATCAGCCCCAGCATTTT
TRBJ1-5 | TRBD1 | NA | TRBV19 | CATNTRGRTGFGPQHF | TGTGCCACTAACACCCGGGGTAGGACAGGGTTTGGGCCCCAGCATTTT
TRBJ1-6 | NA | few | TRBV6-6 | CASSMGLDSPLHF | TGTGCCAGCAGCATGGGTCTTGATTCACCCCTCCACTTT
TRBJ2-3 | NA | NA | TRBV7-6 | CASSSPLQGKSDTQYF | TGTGCCAGCAGCTCCCCCTTACAGGGAAAGTCAGATACGCAGTATTTT
TRBJ2-1 | NA | NA | TRBV29-1 | CSVMWGNEQFF | TGCAGCGTGATGTGGGGGAATGAGCAGTTCTTC
TRBJ1-4 | TRBD1 | NA | TRBV18 | CASSVGQETNEKLFF | TGTGCCAGCTCAGTGGGACAGGAGACTAATGAAAAACTGTTTTTT
TRBJ1-3 | TRBD1 | NA | TRBV6-4 | CASSGGTGSGGNTIYF | TGTGCCAGCAGTGGCGGGACAGGTTCGGGAGGAAACACCATATATTTT
TRBJ1-5 | TRBD1 | NA | TRBV28 | CASARDSSNQPQHF | TGTGCCAGCGCCCGGGACAGTAGCAATCAGCCCCAGCATTTT
TRBJ2-7 | NA | few | TRBV13 | CASRASRSYEQYF | TGTGCCAGCAGGGCTAGCCGGAGCTACGAGCAGTACTTC
TRBJ1-1 | NA | NA | TRBV9 | CASSVETADGEAFF | TGTGCCAGCAGCGTAGAGACGGCGGACGGTGAAGCTTTCTTT
TRBJ1-4 | NA | NA | TRBV2 | CASSEAVDRFNEKLFF | TGTGCCAGCAGTGAAGCGGTAGACAGATTTAATGAAAAACTGTTTTTT
TRBJ1-1 | NA | NA | TRBV19 | CASSIREGRPNTEAFF | TGTGCCAGTAGTATAAGAGAGGGCCGGCCGAACACTGAAGCTTTCTTT
TRBJ2-7 | TRBD1 | NA | TRBV28 | CASSTGGTGSYEQYF | TGTGCCAGCAGTACCGGCGGGACAGGCTCCTACGAGCAGTACTTC
TRBJ1-6 | TRBD1 | few | TRBV11-2 | CASSFPTTGHLNSPLHF | TGTGCCAGCAGCTTCCCCACGACAGGGCATTTGAATTCACCCCTCCACTTT
TRBJ2-3 | NA | NA | TRBV5-8 | CASSYRKISGGDTQYF | TGTGCCAGCAGCTACCGGAAGATTTCGGGTGGAGATACGCAGTATTTT
TRBJ1-1 | NA | NA | TRBV10-1 | CASEMGFMNTEAFF | TGCGCCAGCGAGATGGGGTTCATGAACACTGAAGCTTTCTTT
TRBJ1-2 | NA | NA | TRBV15 | CATSRGQNYGYTF | TGTGCCACCAGCAGAGGACAGAACTATGGCTACACCTTC
TRBJ2-2 | TRBD1 | NA | TRBV28 | CASRQGNANTGELFF | TGTGCCAGCAGACAGGGGAACGCGAACACCGGGGAGCTGTTTTTT
TRBJ2-1 | NA | NA | TRBV2 | CASTLRQVGSYNEQFF | TGTGCCAGCACCCTTAGGCAGGTCGGCTCCTACAATGAGCAGTTCTTC
TRBJ1-5 | TRBD1 | few | TRBV18 | CASSPLPLQGSQPQHF | TGTGCCAGCTCACCACTACCCCTACAGGGGAGTCAGCCCCAGCATTTT
TRBJ1-2 | TRBD1 | NA | TRBV28 | CASSLESGQGGGYTF | TGTGCCAGCAGTTTAGAATCCGGACAGGGTGGTGGCTACACCTTC
TRBJ1-2 | TRBD1 | NA | TRBV7-9 | CASSPQGTGVGGYTF | TGTGCCAGCAGCCCCCAGGGGACAGGGGTAGGTGGCTACACCTTC
TRBJ2-1 | TRBD2 | NA | TRBV6-5 | CASRVGRGEYNEQFF | TGTGCCAGCAGAGTGGGGCGGGGGGAATACAATGAGCAGTTCTTC
TRBJ1-1 | NA | NA | TRBV5-1 | CASSPGGSLAEAFF | TGCGCCAGCAGCCCTGGGGGATCTTTGGCTGAAGCTTTCTTT
TRBJ2-5 | TRBD1 | NA | TRBV25-1 | CASSGARDSLRETQYF | TGTGCCAGCAGTGGGGCCCGGGACAGCCTAAGGGAGACCCAGTACTTC
TRBJ2-7 | TRBD1 | NA | TRBV7-8 | CASSTGTGPSYEQYF | TGTGCCAGCAGCACCGGGACAGGGCCTTCCTACGAGCAGTACTTC
TRBJ2-4 | NA | NA | TRBV7-2 | CASSLVQVSAKNIQYF | TGTGCCAGCAGCTTAGTTCAGGTTTCGGCCAAAAACATTCAGTACTTC
TRBJ2-2 | TRBD2 | NA | TRBV30 | CAWSASRTSLFGGELFF | TGTGCCTGGAGTGCTTCCAGGACTAGCCTCTTTGGCGGGGAGCTGTTTTTT
TRBJ2-2 | TRBD1 | NA | TRBV30 | CAWSDQLGGFYIDTGELFF | TGTGCCTGGAGTGACCAGCTAGGGGGCTTTTATATAGACACCGGGGAGCTGTTTTTT